A single sample is the source of the 14 T cell receptor beta chains below, sequenced in a study of regulatory dendritic cells for organ transplantation. Sequencing used immunoSEQ multiplex PCR; TCRdb keeps in-frame clones, though not all of them. The table includes 30,000 to 40,000 clones, 90% to 95% detected once. Sequencing was done on a sample of naive CD8+ T cells from blood. Subset reported: CD45RA+ naive T cells. The receptors derive from a human donor in good health.

This clone was recorded only once. This chain connects TRBV11-2 to TRBJ2-1, with 10 bases aligning to TRBD2. The CDR3 has 16 amino acids. CDR1 is SGHAT, CDR2 FQNNGV, per germline. V lost 1 base, J lost 0 bases, and 0 bases stayed unmatched. The CDR3 DNA reads as TGTGCCAGCAGCTTAGCTAGCGGGAGCTCCTACAATGAGCAGTTCTTC. Protein product: CASSLASGSSYNEQFF.

V and J are TRBV5-5 and TRBJ2-5; D uncertain. The CDR3 runs to 13 residues. Germline V gene sequence: CDR1 SGHKS, CDR2 YYEKEE (reference sequence). V was pared by 1 base and J by 2 bases, with 6 bases between. In nucleotides, the CDR3 is TGTGCCAGCAGCTTGCTACCTCAAGAGACCCAGTACTTC. Its protein is CASSLLPQETQYF.

This chain joins TRBV28 and TRBJ1-5; no definite D call. Trimming took 3 bases from V and 0 from J, leaving 21 bases between them. Germline CDR1 and CDR2: MDHEN and SYDVKM. There are 19 residues in the CDR3. CDR3 loop: CASSFRIMVGKDSNQPQHF. CDR3 coding DNA: TGTGCCAGCAGTTTTCGAATTATGGTCGGGAAAGATAGCAATCAGCCCCAGCATTTT.

This clone was detected a few times. V gene TRBV19 combines with J gene TRBJ1-2; TRBD1 matches at 9 bases. V shed 5 bases, J shed 5 bases, and the junction held 12 bases outside the gene matches. Germline values: CDR1 LNHDA, CDR2 SQIVND (reference sequence). There are 16 residues in the CDR3. The CDR3 here is CASSLQTGTGMYGYTF. The DNA of the CDR3 is TGTGCCAGTAGTCTACAAACCGGGACAGGGATGTATGGCTACACCTTC.

V and J are TRBV12-5 and TRBJ2-5; 11 nucleotides agree with TRBD2. The ends lost 8 bases at V and 5 bases at J; junction bases unmatched: 10. The CDR3 sequence is 15 residues long. Germline V CDR1 and CDR2: LGHNT, FRNRAP. The CDR3 coding sequence is TGTGCTAGTACTAGCGGGGGCCGAGATTGGGAGACCCAGTACTTC. This encodes CASTSGGRDWETQYF.

V and J are TRBV28 and TRBJ2-5; D perhaps matches TRBD2 (5 bases). The CDR3 totals 15 residues. CDR1 is MDHEN and CDR2 is SYDVKM in the germline V gene. V was clipped by 3 bases and J by 0 bases, with 11 bases between them. The DNA for the CDR3 is TGTGCCAGCAGTTTTCCCCCGGGGTACCAAGAGACCCAGTACTTC. Its translation: CASSFPPGYQETQYF.

This sequence joins TRBV4-3 and TRBJ2-5, with a tentative D call TRBD2 (5 bases). V dropped 4 bases and J dropped 0 bases, with 12 bases sitting between them. Germline CDR1 and CDR2: LGHNA and YSLEER. The CDR3 sequence is 15 residues long. DNA for the CDR3: TGCGCCAGCAGCCGAATACTAGAAAACCAAGAGACCCAGTACTTC. This translates into CASSRILENQETQYF.

The gene calls are TRBV6-5 and TRBJ1-2; D is undetermined. Germline lookup yields CDR1 MNHEY and CDR2 SVGAGI. CDR3 length: 16 amino acids. With 2 bases removed from V and 7 bases from J, the gap between germline ends came to 20 bases. CDR3 in amino acids: CASSYGSQGLRTGYTF. CDR3 nucleotide sequence: TGTGCCAGCAGTTACGGATCCCAAGGCTTGAGAACTGGCTACACCTTC.

This clone was seen just once. The chain has TRBV5-5 and TRBJ1-1; perhaps TRBD1 as D (5 bases). V dropped 5 bases and J dropped 5 bases, with 19 bases sitting between them. The germline V gene has CDR1 SGHKS and CDR2 YYEKEE (reference sequence). The CDR3 spans 15 residues. The CDR3 DNA follows: TGTGCCAGCAGATACACAATGGGGGTTATGACTGAAGCTTTCTTT. This codes for CASRYTMGVMTEAFF.

This chain uses TRBV4-2 with TRBJ2-3; TRBD2 matches at 9 bases. The junction had 6 bases not matched to a gene; V was cut back by 1 base and J by 1 base. The germline gives CDR1 LGHNA, CDR2 YNFKEQ. The CDR3 has 17 residues. For the CDR3, the DNA is TGTGCCAGCAGCCAAGGACTAGCGGAGGGGGGCACAGATACGCAGTATTTT. Amino acids: CASSQGLAEGGTDTQYF.

This chain joins TRBV28 and TRBJ2-1; 7 nucleotides line up with TRBD2. Germline CDR1 is MDHEN and CDR2 is SYDVKM. The J segment lost 0 bases and the V segment lost 3 bases, leaving 2 bases of the junction unmatched. The CDR3 covers 15 residues. Here the CDR3 reads CASSFGGSSYNEQFF. CDR3 nucleotides: TGTGCCAGCAGTTTCGGCGGGAGCTCCTACAATGAGCAGTTCTTC.

The chain has TRBV10-3 and TRBJ2-1; the D is unclear. V gave up 8 bases and J gave up 3 bases, with 5 bases separating them. This CDR3 spans 11 amino acids. Germline CDR1 reads ENHRY; CDR2 reads SYGVKD. The CDR3 sequence is CAIAIYNEQFF. CDR3 in DNA: TGTGCCATCGCAATCTACAATGAGCAGTTCTTC.

The chain carries TRBV19 and TRBJ2-7, with D maybe TRBD1 (6 bases). The germline V gene has CDR1 LNHDA and CDR2 SQIVND (reference sequence). V lost 4 bases and J 4 bases, leaving 11 bases between the germline ends. CDR3 size: 13 residues. CDR3 amino acids: CASSNRVSYEQYF. The DNA of the CDR3 is TGTGCCAGTAGTAACAGGGTATCTTACGAGCAGTACTTC.

This clone was found once. This chain uses TRBV4-1 with TRBJ2-1; 13 nucleotides align to TRBD2. Germline V gene data show CDR1 as MGHRA and CDR2 as YSYEKL. With 3 bases clipped from V and 1 base from J, the junction kept 3 bases outside the gene matches. The CDR3 is 17 residues long. CDR3 in amino acids: CASSHGTSGVSYNEQFF. The CDR3 DNA is TGCGCCAGCAGCCACGGGACTAGCGGGGTGTCCTACAATGAGCAGTTCTTC.